This T cell receptor (beta chain) stems from a study of T cells in tuberculosis. Clones were read by immunoSEQ multiplex PCR, and TCRdb kept only the in-frame ones, dropping some. This sample has tens of thousands of clones, with over 90% found just once. This clonotype was obtained from a donor between 10 and 35 years old with latent tuberculosis or without tuberculosis infection. Sequencing was carried out using PBMCs.

CDR3 protein: CASSYAGGLNNEQFF. The CDR3, as DNA: TGTGCCAGCAGTTACGCGGGGGGCTTAAACAATGAGCAGTTCTTC. The rearrangement uses TRBV6-5 and TRBJ2-1; 8 nucleotides align to TRBD2. This CDR3 has 15 amino acids. Germline V gene data show CDR1 as MNHEY and CDR2 as SVGAGI. The trim removed 2 bases at V and 5 bases at J, leaving 5 bases unmatched.